The next 12 T cell receptor beta chains were all read from a single sample in a study of response to subunit inactivated influenza vaccine. TCRdb passed the RT-PCR reads through MiXCR, listing each CDR3 protein once. The profile shows 650,000 to 800,000 distinct CDR3 sequences, about 18% of them singletons. The source material was PBMCs from blood, sampled 5 days after vaccination. These receptors all stem from a man between 50 and 59 years old who received an inactivated influenza vaccine.

The CDR3 spells CSVPKRTGSPDTQYF. The CDR3 nucleotides are TGCAGCGTCCCGAAAAGGACAGGGAGCCCAGATACGCAGTATTTT. The rearrangement uses TRBV29-1 and TRBJ2-3, with 8 bases identical to TRBD1. With V trimmed by 6 bases and J by 4 bases, 12 bases remained unmatched. The germline gives CDR1 SQVTM, CDR2 ANQGSEA. There are 15 residues in the CDR3.

This clonotype was counted between two and nine times. The chain employs TRBV12-3 or TRBV12-4 and TRBJ2-1, with D tentatively TRBD1 (6 bases). There are 13 residues in the CDR3. V dropped 4 bases and J dropped 12 bases, with 16 bases sitting between them. This CDR3 reads CASSYRTTRGQFF. CDR3 coding DNA: TGTGCCAGCAGTTATCGGACGACCAGGGGGCAGTTCTTC.

Only a few counts were recorded for this clonotype. The genes are TRBV10-3 and TRBJ1-5, with D uncertain. The CDR3 contains 16 residues. Germline values: CDR1 ENHRY, CDR2 SYGVKD. V lost 4 bases to trimming and J lost 1 base, with 14 bases between them. The CDR3: CAISGLPGSSNQPQHF. Written as DNA, the CDR3 is TGTGCCATCAGTGGTCTCCCCGGGAGCAGCAATCAGCCCCAGCATTTT.

This clonotype turned up a few times. The chain recombines TRBV5-1 with TRBJ2-7, with 9 bases fitting TRBD2. Per the germline V gene, CDR1 is SGHRS and CDR2 is YFSETQ. V shed 4 bases and J 5 bases; nucleotides not matched to a gene: 13. There are 16 residues in the CDR3. This CDR3 is CASSPGTSIFVDEQYF. The CDR3 bases are TGCGCCAGCAGCCCCGGGACTAGCATTTTCGTCGACGAGCAGTACTTC.

This clonotype has only a few counts. V is TRBV7-2 and J is TRBJ2-7; D gene uncertain. Trimming left V 5 bases short and J 5 bases short, with 7 bases between. This CDR3 comprises 11 residues. Germline V gives CDR1 SGHTA, CDR2 FQGNSA. In DNA form, the CDR3 reads TGTGCCAGCAGCACCCAGGACGAGCAGTACTTC. Amino acids: CASSTQDEQYF.

This chain uses TRBV9 with TRBJ2-4, with a tentative D call TRBD2 (6 bases). With 0 bases removed from V and 0 bases from J, the gap between germline ends came to 7 bases. CDR3 length equals 15 residues. Germline assignment: CDR1 SGDLS and CDR2 YYNGEE. The CDR3 sequence: CASSVVGGAKNIQYF. The CDR3 DNA is TGTGCCAGCAGCGTAGTGGGGGGAGCCAAAAACATTCAGTACTTC.

This chain links TRBV9 with TRBJ2-2; D is possibly TRBD2 (7 bases). Germline V gives CDR1 SGDLS, CDR2 YYNGEE. This CDR3 comprises 15 residues. Trimming removed 4 bases at V and 6 bases at J, with 16 bases between. The CDR3: CASSPGGHFPGELFF. CDR3 DNA: TGTGCCAGCAGCCCGGGGGGACACTTCCCCGGGGAGCTGTTTTTT.

Ten or more counts support this clonotype. The chain links TRBV12-3 or TRBV12-4 to TRBJ2-7; the match to TRBD2 covers 9 bases. V dropped 6 bases and J dropped 2; count of bases not matched to a gene: 5. This CDR3 comprises 14 residues. The chain's CDR3 is CASSPGGRAYEQYF. CDR3 bases: TGTGCCAGCAGCCCCGGCGGGAGGGCCTACGAGCAGTACTTC.

The J gene is TRBJ2-3, the V gene TRBV7-2; D unclear. Trimming shortened V by 0 bases and J by 3 bases, and 10 bases separated the two germline ends. The CDR3 spans 15 residues. The germline V gene has CDR1 SGHTA and CDR2 FQGNSA. CDR3 DNA: TGTGCCAGCAGCTTAGCCCACTTATTGACAGATACGCAGTATTTT. Translated: CASSLAHLLTDTQYF.

This clonotype was picked up a small number of times. The chain joins TRBV9 to TRBJ2-3; maybe TRBD2 (5 bases). Germline V gene data show CDR1 as SGDLS and CDR2 as YYNGEE. This CDR3 region has 13 residues. V lost 7 bases, J lost 0 bases, and 9 bases lay in between. The CDR3 bases are TGTGCCAGCGGGAGAAGAAGCACAGATACGCAGTATTTT. It yields the protein CASGRRSTDTQYF. The entire variable domain, with the rest obtained from reference TRBV9 and TRBJ2-3, is as follows: DSGVTQTPKHLITATGQRVTLRCSPRSGDLSVYWYQQSLDQGLQFLIQYYNGEERAKGNILERFSAQQFPDLHSELNLSSLELGDSALYFCASGRRSTDTQYFGPGTRLTVL.

The chain employs TRBV7-2 and TRBJ2-2; D gene uncertain. In germline, CDR1 is SGHTA, CDR2 FQGNSA. V lost 0 bases, J lost 4 bases, and 12 bases lay in between. This CDR3 is built from 16 residues. The CDR3 region is CASSLAAPPSTGELFF. CDR3 sequence (DNA): TGTGCCAGCAGCTTAGCGGCGCCCCCGAGCACCGGGGAGCTGTTTTTT.

This clonotype has a handful of counts. J is TRBJ2-3 and V is TRBV24-1; TRBD2 aligns across 8 bases. There are 13 residues in the CDR3. With V trimmed by 10 bases and J by 3 bases, 5 bases remained unmatched. Germline CDR1 and CDR2: KGHDR and SFDVKD. The CDR3 is CATTGGATDTQYF. In DNA, the CDR3 is TGTGCCACTACGGGGGGGGCAACAGATACGCAGTATTTT.